The 10 T cell receptor beta chains below were found in one sample sequenced in a study of T cells in Graves' hyperthyroidism and ophthalmopathy. Template material for amplifying TCR beta CDR3 regions consisted of RNA transcripts. First-round RT-PCR with HTBI primers amplified the TCR CDR3 region. TCRdb re-called the multiplex PCR reads with MiXCR, one entry per CDR3 protein. The table has some 570,000 distinct CDR3 sequences, roughly 18% seen once; the top ten hold 15% to 20%. Material: blood. The receptors derive from a woman in her late teens or twenties with Graves' ophthalmopathy.

Ten or more counts support this clonotype. This chain joins TRBV6-1 and TRBJ2-7; the D gene is possibly TRBD2 (7 bases). This CDR3 is built from 14 residues. The V gene lost 6 bases and the J gene lost 2 bases, with 14 bases spanning the gap. Per the germline V gene, CDR1 is MNHNS and CDR2 is SASEGT. CDR3 nucleotide sequence: TGTGCCAGCAGCATGGGGGGGCGCCCCTACGAGCAGTACTTC. This codes for CASSMGGRPYEQYF.

This chain joins TRBV20-1 and TRBJ2-5; 7 bases map to TRBD1. Germline lookup yields CDR1 DFQATT and CDR2 SNEGSKA (reference sequence). Unmatched junction bases numbered 6, after V lost 4 bases and J lost 4 bases. The CDR3 has 13 amino acids. The CDR3 sequence: CSANRGLGETQYF. DNA for the CDR3: TGCAGTGCTAACAGGGGATTGGGAGAGACCCAGTACTTC.

This clonotype was counted ten times or more. J is TRBJ2-2 and V is TRBV6-1; perhaps TRBD2 as D (7 bases). The CDR3 is made up of 15 amino acids. Germline-derived CDR1 and CDR2 are MNHNS and SASEGT. The V gene lost 6 bases and the J gene lost 0 bases, with 11 bases spanning the gap. The chain's CDR3 is CASSSGTPNTGELFF. The DNA of the CDR3 is TGTGCCAGCAGCAGCGGGACACCGAACACCGGGGAGCTGTTTTTT.

This clonotype has a count of ten or more. This rearrangement joins TRBV11-2 to TRBJ2-1; tentatively, D is TRBD2 (5 bases). The CDR3 consists of 12 residues. V was shortened by 6 bases and J by 10 bases, with 13 bases between the two germline ends. Germline assignment: CDR1 SGHAT and CDR2 FQNNGV. The CDR3 DNA reads as TGTGCCAGCAGGGAGGACGGGGAAGAGCAGTTCTTC. Protein sequence: CASREDGEEQFF.

At least ten counts were recorded for this clonotype. This chain links TRBV6-1 with TRBJ1-1; 7 positions agree with TRBD1. The germline CDR1 and CDR2 sequences are MNHNS and SASEGT. V shed 6 bases, J shed 0 bases, and the junction held 13 bases outside the gene matches. The CDR3 has 17 residues. The CDR3 loop reads CASRRAPIRGLNTEAFF. The CDR3 DNA is TGTGCCAGCAGACGAGCTCCCATAAGGGGGCTGAACACTGAAGCTTTCTTT.

This clonotype has ten or more counts. In nucleotides, the CDR3 is TGTGCCAGCAGTTTACCCGGGACAGTGAACACTGAAGCTTTCTTT. It yields the protein CASSLPGTVNTEAFF. V is TRBV28 and J is TRBJ1-1; TRBD1 agrees at 7 bases. The CDR3 spans 15 residues. From germline, CDR1 is MDHEN and CDR2 SYDVKM. After removal of 2 bases from V and 0 bases from J, the junction contained 3 bases not matched to a gene.

This clonotype was seen a few times. The chain is built from TRBV6-2 or TRBV6-3 and TRBJ2-1; 8 positions agree with TRBD2. The germline V gene has CDR1 MNHEY and CDR2 SVGEGT. This CDR3 has 17 residues. Trimming cost V 0 bases and J 7 bases; bases outside gene matches: 11. CDR3 DNA: TGTGCCAGCAGTTACTCCGTATACAGCGGGAGAGCAAATGAGCAGTTCTTC. This codes for CASSYSVYSGRANEQFF.

This clonotype has at least ten counts. The chain uses TRBV12-3 or TRBV12-4 and TRBJ1-4, with 8 bases lining up with TRBD1. V lost 5 bases to trimming and J lost 3 bases; unmatched junction nucleotides: 2. This CDR3 spans 14 amino acids. This CDR3 reads CASSPGQANEKLFF. The CDR3 DNA is TGTGCCAGCAGTCCGGGACAGGCTAATGAAAAACTGTTTTTT.

The table lists this clonotype with many counts. This chain joins TRBV2 and TRBJ2-3; 8 positions agree with TRBD2. CDR1 and CDR2 (germline): SNHLY, FYNNEI. The V and J ends lost 7 bases and 3 bases, in that order; junction bases with no gene match: 9. The CDR3 has 15 residues. Here the CDR3 reads CASTPAGVGTDTQYF. The CDR3 region has the DNA TGTGCCAGCACCCCAGCGGGAGTAGGAACAGATACGCAGTATTTT.

This clonotype was recorded many times. The V and J genes are TRBV2 and TRBJ1-1, with D possibly TRBD1 on 5 matching bases. CDR3 size: 13 residues. Germline V gene sequence: CDR1 SNHLY, CDR2 FYNNEI. V lost 5 bases and J 10 bases, leaving 17 bases between the germline ends. The CDR3 protein is CASSMGESFLAFF. The CDR3 nucleotides read TGTGCCAGCAGTATGGGGGAGTCTTTCCTAGCTTTCTTT.